The 2 T cell receptor beta chains below come from one sample, sequenced in a study of regulatory T cells in long-lasting Graves disease. Building of the TCR beta libraries involved iRepertoire HTBI primers and Arm-PCR of CDR3 regions. TCRdb independently ran MiXCR on the multiplex PCR reads; one entry per CDR3 protein. The table records 200,000 to 300,000 distinct CDR3 sequences, 20% of them present only once. Sample time point: newly diagnosed GD, antithyroid drugs for less than 3 months. Construction of the TCR library relied on RNA isolated from PBMCs. Material: peripheral blood mononuclear cells (PBMCs), obtained at new diagnosis, from a patient treated with antithyroid drugs. Receptor source: a female donor with Graves disease.

This clonotype was observed many times. V is TRBV30 and J is TRBJ1-2, with D uncertain. V lost 0 bases, J lost 8 bases, and 13 bases lay in between. Germline V lookup: CDR1 GTSNPN, CDR2 SVGIG (reference sequence). The length of the CDR3 is 13 residues. CDR3 sequence (DNA): TGTGCCTGGAGTGTAAATCTAGGAAGCGGCTACACCTTC. This encodes CAWSVNLGSGYTF.

The chain recombines TRBV2 with TRBJ1-2; D gene unclear. The length of the CDR3 is 13 residues. With 6 bases removed from V and 5 bases from J, the gap between germline ends came to 13 bases. The germline gives CDR1 SNHLY, CDR2 FYNNEI. The CDR3 spells CASRPASPYGYTF. For the CDR3, the DNA is TGTGCCAGCAGGCCCGCGTCCCCTTATGGCTACACCTTC. The full variable domain, in which reference TRBV2 and TRBJ1-2 provide the parts outside the CDR3, is EPEVTQTPSHQVTQMGQEVILRCVPISNHLYFYWYRQILGQKVEFLVSFYNNEISEKSEIFDDQFSVERPDGSNFTLKIRSTKLEDSAMYFCASRPASPYGYTFGSGTRLTVV.